Listed below are T cell receptor beta chains from one sample, sequenced in a study of blood T cell repertoires in COVID-19. Here immunoSEQ multiplex PCR was the method, and the copy in TCRdb shows in-frame clones only, minus some. The sample consists of 400,000 or so clones, roughly nine tenths of them appearing once. Sequenced: PBMCs or T cells enriched from blood (not recorded which). All receptors derive from a man in his thirties or forties who had recovered from COVID-19. The CDR3 runs from the conserved cysteine through the conserved F or W. The D gene is left open where the match is weak. Some rows have no size entry. The others give once, few or many, or a class for an expanded clone.

>TRBJ2-5|-|TRBD1|TRBV15
TGTGCCACCAGCACCAGGGACAGGGGGAACCAAGAGACCCAGTACTTC
CATSTRDRGNQETQYF
>TRBJ2-1|-|TRBD1|TRBV6-1
TGTGCCAGCAGTGATTTTGCAGGGGGCTCCTACAATGAGCAGTTCTTC
CASSDFAGGSYNEQFF
>TRBJ2-1|-|-|TRBV19
TGTGCCAGTAGTACCCTAGGACAGACCCAGTTCTTC
CASSTLGQTQFF
>TRBJ2-2|-|-|TRBV9
TGTGCCAGCAGCGTCAGATCGAACACCGGGGAGCTGTTTTTT
CASSVRSNTGELFF
>TRBJ2-3|-|-|TRBV7-9
TGTGCCAGCAGCTTTGAACCAGCGGAGCGCACAGATACGCAGTATTTT
CASSFEPAERTDTQYF
>TRBJ2-5|-|TRBD2|TRBV10-3
TGTGCCATCAGTGATAAGCGGGAGGGAGAAGAGACCCAGTACTTC
CAISDKREGEETQYF
>TRBJ2-3|-|TRBD2|TRBV7-8
TGTGCCAGCACCCTGGGACTAGCGGGGGATACGCAGTATTTT
CASTLGLAGDTQYF
>TRBJ1-2|-|TRBD1|TRBV28
TGTGCCAGCAGACCAGGACAGGGATATGGCTACACCTTC
CASRPGQGYGYTF
>TRBJ2-1|once|TRBD1|TRBV27
TGTGCCAGCAGTTTCGGGACAGGGGACTTCAATGAGCAGTTCTTC
CASSFGTGDFNEQFF
>TRBJ1-6|-|TRBD1|TRBV2
TGTGCCAGCAGTTCGACAGGGATTAATTCACCCCTCCACTTT
CASSSTGINSPLHF
>TRBJ1-2|-|-|TRBV2
TGTGCCAGCAGTGACTCGGTTATCTATGGCTACACCTTC
CASSDSVIYGYTF
>TRBJ1-2|few|-|TRBV7-9
TGTGCCAGCAGCTTAGCGGTAGGAGGGAGCAACTATGGCTACACCTTC
CASSLAVGGSNYGYTF
>TRBJ1-2|-|TRBD1|TRBV5-6
TGTGCCAGCAGCCAGAGGGGACAGGGGTATGGCTACACCTTC
CASSQRGQGYGYTF
>TRBJ2-1|-|TRBD2|TRBV19
TGTGCCAGTAGTGGCGCAAGCGGGAGGCCGTCCAATGAGCAGTTCTTC
CASSGASGRPSNEQFF
>TRBJ1-1|-|TRBD1|TRBV6-5
TGTGCCAGCAGCAGGGGGTCCAATGAAGCTTTCTTT
CASSRGSNEAFF
>TRBJ1-5|-|-|TRBV4-1
TGCGCCAGCAGACAAGGGTGGGGGCGCCATCAGCCCCAGCATTTT
CASRQGWGRHQPQHF
>TRBJ2-2|once|TRBD1|TRBV7-8
TGTGCCAGCAGCCCAGGGGGCCGGCGGACCGGGGAGCTGTTTTTT
CASSPGGRRTGELFF
>TRBJ1-1|-|-|TRBV7-9
TGTGCCAGCAGCTTAGTGCGGGATACTGAAGCTTTCTTT
CASSLVRDTEAFF
>TRBJ2-1|-|-|TRBV4-1
TGCGCCAGCAGCCAAGAGGGCCCGGGACAAACTTACAATGAGCAGTTCTTC
CASSQEGPGQTYNEQFF
>TRBJ1-1|-|TRBD1|TRBV9
TGTGCCAGCAGCGTATTTCAGGGGGCTTACACTGAAGCTTTCTTT
CASSVFQGAYTEAFF
>TRBJ1-4|-|-|TRBV4-1
TGCGCCAGCAGCCAAGCCGTCGGTTGGCTGGTGCGGAAGAGCACTAATGAAAAACTGTTTTTT
CASSQAVGWLVRKSTNEKLFF
>TRBJ2-7|-|-|TRBV7-2
TGTGCCAGCAGCTTTCCAGGGACACCCTACGAGCAGTACTTC
CASSFPGTPYEQYF